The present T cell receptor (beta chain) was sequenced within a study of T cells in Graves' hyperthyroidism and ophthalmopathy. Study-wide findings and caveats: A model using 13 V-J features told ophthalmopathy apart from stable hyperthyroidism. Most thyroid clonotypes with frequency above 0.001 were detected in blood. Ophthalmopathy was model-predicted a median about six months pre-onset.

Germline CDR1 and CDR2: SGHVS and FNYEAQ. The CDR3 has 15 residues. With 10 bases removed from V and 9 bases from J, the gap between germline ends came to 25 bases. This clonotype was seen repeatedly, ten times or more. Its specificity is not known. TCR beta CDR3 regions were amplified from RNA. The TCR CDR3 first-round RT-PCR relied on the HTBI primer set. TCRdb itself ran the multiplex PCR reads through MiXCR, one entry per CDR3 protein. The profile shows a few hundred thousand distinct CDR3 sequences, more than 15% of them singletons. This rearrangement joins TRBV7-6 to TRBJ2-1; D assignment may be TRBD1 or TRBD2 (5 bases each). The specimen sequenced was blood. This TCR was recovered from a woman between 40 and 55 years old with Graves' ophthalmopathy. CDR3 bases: TGTGCCACACAGGCTAGTTACACGGGGATTAGTGAGCAGTTCTTC. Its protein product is CATQASYTGISEQFF.